A single sample is the source of the 12 T cell receptor beta chains below, sequenced in a study of blood T cells in healthy people across ages. Alongside a J-beta primer mix, a sample-barcoded 5' primer served in a second PCR lasting roughly 6 to 11 cycles. TCRdb ran MiXCR on the 5' RACE reads and lists one entry per CDR3 protein. The profile shows some 800,000 distinct CDR3 sequences, around 43% of them singletons. Sequencing input: blood. The receptors were sampled from a man aged 55 to 70 in good health.

V gene TRBV11-2 combines with J gene TRBJ1-4; the match to TRBD1 covers 8 bases. After removal of 4 bases from V and 5 bases from J, the junction contained 6 bases not matched to a gene. The germline V gene encodes CDR1 SGHAT and CDR2 FQNNGV. CDR3 length: 15 residues. CDR3 residues: CASSYDRGGNEKLFF. The DNA for the CDR3 is TGTGCCAGCAGCTACGACAGGGGAGGGAATGAAAAACTGTTTTTT.

This clonotype was counted between two and nine times. The chain couples TRBV3-1 to TRBJ2-1; 7 nucleotides agree with TRBD2. The germline gives CDR1 LGHDT, CDR2 YNNKEL (reference sequence). The CDR3 has 17 residues. The V gene end was trimmed by 4 bases and the J gene end by 3 bases; junction bases not matched to a gene: 12. For the CDR3, the DNA is TGTGCCAGCAGCCCGGAAATCGGGCAGCGGGGCTACAATGAGCAGTTCTTC. The encoded protein is CASSPEIGQRGYNEQFF.

This chain connects TRBV2 to TRBJ2-1; D uncertain. The CDR3 runs 11 residues. V lost 3 bases and J lost 10, with 7 bases in between. Germline CDR1 is SNHLY and CDR2 is FYNNEI. The CDR3 nucleotides read TGTGCCAGCAGTGATTTCCAAGAGCAGTTCTTC. This codes for CASSDFQEQFF.

The chain links TRBV7-2 to TRBJ2-1; 13 nucleotides align to TRBD2. The CDR3 is 18 amino acids. Trimming removed 2 bases from V and 6 bases from J; junction bases left unmatched: 10. CDR1 and CDR2 from the germline V gene are SGHTA and FQGNSA. The CDR3 nucleotides read TGTGCCAGCAGCTTAAACGGATTTCGACTAGCGGGGGGCAATGAGCAGTTCTTC. It specifies CASSLNGFRLAGGNEQFF.

This clonotype was observed a handful of times. The chain carries TRBV6-5 and TRBJ2-5; a weak D match, TRBD2 (6 bases). Deletions cut 1 base from V and 4 bases from J, with 7 bases between. From germline, CDR1 is MNHEY and CDR2 SVGAGI. The CDR3 contains 13 residues. As DNA, the CDR3 is TGTGCCAGCAGTTACTTGACTAGAGAGACCCAGTACTTC. Translation: CASSYLTRETQYF.

The chain uses TRBV4-1 and TRBJ2-1; 7 bases line up with TRBD1. The CDR3 is 15 amino acids. V lost 1 base, J lost 8 bases, and 8 bases stayed unmatched. CDR1 and CDR2 from the germline V gene are MGHRA and YSYEKL. The CDR3: CASSQGVTGSDEQFF. DNA of the CDR3: TGCGCCAGCAGCCAAGGGGTGACAGGGTCCGATGAGCAGTTCTTC.

This clonotype was counted only a few times. The V gene is TRBV6-2 or TRBV6-3, the J gene TRBJ2-1; D uncertain. The CDR3 sequence is 14 residues long. Germline CDR1 and CDR2: MNHEY and SVGEGT. The V end lost 0 bases, the J end lost 1 base, and 4 bases lay between the germline ends. The CDR3 protein is CASSYSGSYNEQFF. The CDR3 DNA reads as TGTGCCAGCAGTTACTCTGGATCCTACAATGAGCAGTTCTTC.

Regarding this clonotype: A much bigger clone sits one base away, suggesting this may be a read error. V usage is TRBV7-2 and J usage is TRBJ2-5; 11 bases fit TRBD2. The J segment lost 11 bases and the V segment lost 5 bases, leaving 13 bases of the junction unmatched. The V gene's germline CDR1 is SGHTA and CDR2 FQGNSA. CDR3 size: 15 residues. CDR3 residues: CASSPTSGSHNEQYF. The DNA of the CDR3 is TGTGCCAGCAGCCCAACTAGCGGGAGCCACAATGAGCAGTACTTC.

This clonotype was counted a few times. The V and J genes are TRBV29-1 and TRBJ2-4; TRBD2 matches at 7 bases. This CDR3 has 15 residues. The trim removed 4 bases at V and 0 bases at J, leaving 6 bases unmatched. Germline CDR1 and CDR2: SQVTM and ANQGSEA. The CDR3 protein is CSVVGGDLAKNIQYF. In nucleotides, the CDR3 is TGCAGCGTTGTTGGGGGGGACTTAGCCAAAAACATTCAGTACTTC.

In its sample, this clonotype was seen a few times. V is TRBV10-3 and J is TRBJ2-3; 13 nucleotides match TRBD2. Unmatched junction bases numbered 5, after V lost 6 bases and J lost 5 bases. The CDR3 is made up of 15 amino acids. Germline values: CDR1 ENHRY, CDR2 SYGVKD. The CDR3 DNA sequence: TGTGCCATCAGCCCACTAGCGGGGGGGGAAGATACGCAGTATTTT. Protein product: CAISPLAGGEDTQYF.

This clonotype has only a few counts. This sequence joins TRBV29-1 and TRBJ1-2, with no clear D. V was trimmed by 3 bases and J by 0 bases, leaving 11 bases between them. This CDR3 is 14 amino acids long. The V gene's germline CDR1 is SQVTM and CDR2 ANQGSEA. CDR3 amino acids: CSVDSRDTNYGYTF. The CDR3 region has the DNA TGCAGCGTTGATTCTAGAGACACTAACTATGGCTACACCTTC.

This clonotype is categorized as medium-sized. This chain joins TRBV6-7 and TRBJ2-7; D is unclear. TRBV6-7 is recorded as an ORF, its role being uncertain. V was pared by 0 bases and J by 7 bases, with 19 bases between. CDR3 size: 16 residues. CDR3 sequence reads: CASSYSNHSGWGEQYF. As DNA, the CDR3 is TGTGCCAGCAGTTACTCGAACCACTCCGGGTGGGGTGAGCAGTACTTC.